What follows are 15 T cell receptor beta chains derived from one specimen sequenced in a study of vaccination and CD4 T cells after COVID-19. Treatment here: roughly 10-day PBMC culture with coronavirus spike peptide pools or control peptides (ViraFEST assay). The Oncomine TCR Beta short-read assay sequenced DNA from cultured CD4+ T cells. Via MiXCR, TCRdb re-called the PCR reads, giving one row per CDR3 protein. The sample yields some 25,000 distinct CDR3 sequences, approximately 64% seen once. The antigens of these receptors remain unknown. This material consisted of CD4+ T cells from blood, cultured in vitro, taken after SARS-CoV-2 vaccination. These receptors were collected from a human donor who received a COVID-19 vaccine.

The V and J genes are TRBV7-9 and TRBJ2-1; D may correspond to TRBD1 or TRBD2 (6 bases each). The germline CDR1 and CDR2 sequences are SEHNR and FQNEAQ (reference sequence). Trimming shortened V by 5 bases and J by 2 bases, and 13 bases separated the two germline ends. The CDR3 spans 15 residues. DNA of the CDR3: TGTGCCAGCAGCGTTCTGGGGGGCACCTACAATGAGCAGTTCTTC. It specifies CASSVLGGTYNEQFF. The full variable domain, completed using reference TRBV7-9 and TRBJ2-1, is DTGVSQNPRHKITKRGQNVTFRCDPISEHNRLYWYRQTLGQGPEFLTYFQNEAQLEKSRLLSDRFSAERPKGSFSTLEIQRTEQGDSAMYLCASSVLGGTYNEQFFGPGTRLTVL.

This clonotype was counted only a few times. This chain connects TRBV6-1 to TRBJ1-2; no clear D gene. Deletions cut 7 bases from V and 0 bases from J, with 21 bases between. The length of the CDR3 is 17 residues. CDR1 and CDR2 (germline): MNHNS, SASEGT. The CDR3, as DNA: TGTGCCAGCAAGTGGGGATGGGAGCAGTCAGCTAACTATGGCTACACCTTC. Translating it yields CASKWGWEQSANYGYTF.

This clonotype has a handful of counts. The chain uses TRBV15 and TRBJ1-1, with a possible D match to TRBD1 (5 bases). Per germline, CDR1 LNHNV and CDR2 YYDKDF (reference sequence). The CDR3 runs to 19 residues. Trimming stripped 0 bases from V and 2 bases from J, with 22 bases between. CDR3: CATSRDFGGDKRHNTEAFF. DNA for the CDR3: TGTGCCACCAGCAGAGATTTCGGGGGGGATAAGAGGCATAACACTGAAGCTTTCTTT.

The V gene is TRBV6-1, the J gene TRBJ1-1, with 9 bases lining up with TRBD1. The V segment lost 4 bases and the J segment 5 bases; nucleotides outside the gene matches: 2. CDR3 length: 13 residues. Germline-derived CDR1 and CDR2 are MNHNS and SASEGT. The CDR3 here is CASSGQGVTEAFF. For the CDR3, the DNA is TGTGCCAGCAGTGGACAGGGGGTGACTGAAGCTTTCTTT.

The DNA of the CDR3 is TGTGCCAGCTCACCACTGGCGGGGGGGCCAAGTGAGCAGTTCTTC. It encodes CASSPLAGGPSEQFF. This chain uses TRBV18 with TRBJ2-1; 9 bases align to TRBD2. The CDR3 extends over 15 amino acids. CDR1 and CDR2 (germline): KGHSH, LQKENI. The junction had 7 bases not matched to a gene; V was cut back by 1 base and J by 9 bases. The full variable domain, with the rest looked up from reference TRBV18 and TRBJ2-1, is NAGVMQNPRHLVRRRGQEARLRCSPMKGHSHVYWYRQLPEEGLKFMVYLQKENIIDESGMPKERFSAEFPKEGPSILRIQQVVRGDSAAYFCASSPLAGGPSEQFFGPGTRLTVL.

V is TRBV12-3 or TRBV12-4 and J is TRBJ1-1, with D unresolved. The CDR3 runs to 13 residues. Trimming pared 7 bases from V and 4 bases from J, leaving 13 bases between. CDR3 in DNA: TGTGCCAGCACTCCTAGGGCGCTCACTGAAGCTTTCTTT. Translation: CASTPRALTEAFF.

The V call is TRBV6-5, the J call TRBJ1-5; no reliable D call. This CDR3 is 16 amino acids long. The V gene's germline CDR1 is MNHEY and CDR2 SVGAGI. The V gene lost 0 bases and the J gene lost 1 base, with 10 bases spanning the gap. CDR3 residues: CASSYSIGRSNQPQHF. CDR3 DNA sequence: TGTGCCAGCAGTTACTCGATTGGTAGGAGCAATCAGCCCCAGCATTTT.

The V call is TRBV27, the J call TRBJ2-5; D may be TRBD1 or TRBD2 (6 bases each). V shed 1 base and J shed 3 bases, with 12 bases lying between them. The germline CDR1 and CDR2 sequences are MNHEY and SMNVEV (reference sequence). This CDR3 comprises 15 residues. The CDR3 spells CASSLLGGREETQYF. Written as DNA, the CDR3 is TGTGCCAGCAGTTTATTGGGGGGCAGGGAAGAGACCCAGTACTTC.

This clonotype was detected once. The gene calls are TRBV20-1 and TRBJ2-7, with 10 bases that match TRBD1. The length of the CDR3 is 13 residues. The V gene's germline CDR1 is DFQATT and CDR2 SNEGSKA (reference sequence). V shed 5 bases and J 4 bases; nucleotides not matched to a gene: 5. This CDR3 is CSADRTGGYEQYF. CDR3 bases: TGCAGTGCTGATAGGACAGGGGGGTACGAGCAGTACTTC.

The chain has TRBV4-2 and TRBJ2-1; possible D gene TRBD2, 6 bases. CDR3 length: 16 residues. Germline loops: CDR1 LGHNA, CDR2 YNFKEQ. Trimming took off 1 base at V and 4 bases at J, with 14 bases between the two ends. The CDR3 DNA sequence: TGTGCCAGCAGCCAAGGCGGCGGGGAAGGTTACAATGAGCAGTTCTTC. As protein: CASSQGGGEGYNEQFF.

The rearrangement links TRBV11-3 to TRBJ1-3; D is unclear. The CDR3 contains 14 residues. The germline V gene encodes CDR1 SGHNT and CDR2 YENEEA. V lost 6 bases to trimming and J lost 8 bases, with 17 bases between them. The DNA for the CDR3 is TGTGCCAGCAGAAGAGCCTCGCGGTTGGACACCATATATTTT. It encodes CASRRASRLDTIYF.

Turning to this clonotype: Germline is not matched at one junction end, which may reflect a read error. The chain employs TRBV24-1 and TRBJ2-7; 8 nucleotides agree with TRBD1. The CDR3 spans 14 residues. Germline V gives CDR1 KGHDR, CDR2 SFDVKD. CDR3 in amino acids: CASSEGGTGYEQYF. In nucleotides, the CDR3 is TGTGCCAGCAGTGAAGGAGGGACAGGCTACGAGCAGTACTTC.

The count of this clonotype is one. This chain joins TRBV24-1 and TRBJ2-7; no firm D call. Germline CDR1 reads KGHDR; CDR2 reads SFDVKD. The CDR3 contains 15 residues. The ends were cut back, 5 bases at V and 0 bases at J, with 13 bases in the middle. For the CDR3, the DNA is TGTGCCACCAGTGCTGGCGCAGGATACTCCTACGAGCAGTACTTC. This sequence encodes CATSAGAGYSYEQYF.

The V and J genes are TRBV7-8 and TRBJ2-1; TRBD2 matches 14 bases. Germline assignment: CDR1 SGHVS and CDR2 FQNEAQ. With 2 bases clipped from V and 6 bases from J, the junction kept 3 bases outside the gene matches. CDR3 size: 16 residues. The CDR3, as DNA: TGTGCCAGCAGCTTACGGACTAGCGGGGGGATCAATGAGCAGTTCTTC. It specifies CASSLRTSGGINEQFF.

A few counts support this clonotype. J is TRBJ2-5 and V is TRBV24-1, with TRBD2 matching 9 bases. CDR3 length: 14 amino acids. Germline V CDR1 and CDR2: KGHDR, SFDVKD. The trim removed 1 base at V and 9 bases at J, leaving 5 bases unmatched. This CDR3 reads CATSDFNVAGAQYF. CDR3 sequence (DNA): TGTGCCACCAGTGATTTCAACGTAGCGGGGGCCCAGTACTTC.